One and the same sample provided the 30 T cell receptor beta chains below, sequenced in a study of CD8 T cells in Susac syndrome. Random hexamers were used to reverse transcribe an amount of about 0.45 to 1 ug RNA. TCRdb reanalysed the immunoSEQ multiplex PCR reads using MiXCR and keeps one entry per CDR3 protein. The table has more than 100,000 distinct CDR3 sequences, 75% to 90% seen once. Sequenced material: CD8+ T cells from PBMCs. These receptors were obtained from a human donor with multiple sclerosis.

The V gene is TRBV27, the J gene TRBJ2-1; no clear D gene. V shed 3 bases and J shed 9 bases, with 12 bases lying between them. The CDR3 has 13 residues. In germline, CDR1 is MNHEY, CDR2 SMNVEV (reference sequence). The CDR3 region is CASSFRGPGEQFF. Here the CDR3 DNA reads TGTGCCAGCAGTTTCAGAGGTCCCGGTGAGCAGTTCTTC.

The chain links TRBV7-6 to TRBJ2-7; D remains ambiguous. Germline values: CDR1 SGHVS, CDR2 FNYEAQ. V dropped 2 bases and J dropped 3 bases, with 8 bases sitting between them. The CDR3 length is 13 residues. Here the CDR3 DNA reads TGTGCCAGCAGCTTACATGGTGGCTACGAGCAGTACTTC. Amino acid sequence: CASSLHGGYEQYF.

The V call is TRBV7-9, the J call TRBJ1-4; TRBD1 matches at 8 bases. Germline CDR1 is SEHNR and CDR2 is FQNEAQ (reference sequence). The CDR3 spans 17 residues. Losses at the gene ends were 2 bases for V and 6 bases for J; bases not matched to a gene: 11. CDR3 amino acids: CASSLYGLLQGDEKLFF. The CDR3 DNA is TGTGCCAGCAGCTTATATGGACTCTTACAGGGGGATGAAAAACTGTTTTTT. Full variable domain (missing parts from reference TRBV7-9 and TRBJ1-4): DTGVSQNPRHKITKRGQNVTFRCDPISEHNRLYWYRQTLGQGPEFLTYFQNEAQLEKSRLLSDRFSAERPKGSFSTLEIQRTEQGDSAMYLCASSLYGLLQGDEKLFFGSGTQLSVL.

This clonotype has more than one count but fewer than ten. The genes are TRBV11-2 and TRBJ1-1; no definite D call. This CDR3 has 13 residues. From germline, CDR1 is SGHAT and CDR2 FQNNGV. V was cut by 5 bases and J by 4 bases, with 11 bases left in between. CDR3 residues: CASSEASGTEAFF. The CDR3 DNA is TGTGCCAGCAGCGAGGCTTCAGGCACTGAAGCTTTCTTT.

The J gene is TRBJ2-5, the V gene TRBV3-1; D uncertain. This CDR3 comprises 12 residues. The ends were cut back, 1 base at V and 4 bases at J, with 4 bases in the middle. CDR1 LGHDT and CDR2 YNNKEL come from the germline V gene (reference sequence). The CDR3 sequence is CASSQGPETQYF. In DNA, the CDR3 is TGTGCCAGCAGCCAAGGCCCAGAGACCCAGTACTTC.

This chain links TRBV23-1 with TRBJ2-5; weak D call: TRBD2 (7 bases). TRBV23-1 carries the ORF label, with uncertain function. The CDR3 runs to 15 residues. V dropped 9 bases and J dropped 1 base, with 18 bases sitting between them. The CDR3 nucleotides read TGCGCCAGTCAATCCCTAGGGGGGGCCCAAGAGACCCAGTACTTC. It encodes CASQSLGGAQETQYF.

The genes are TRBV11-2 and TRBJ2-3; D gene ambiguous. The V end lost 1 base, the J end lost 6 bases, and 14 bases lay between the germline ends. The CDR3 runs 15 residues. Germline values: CDR1 SGHAT, CDR2 FQNNGV. The chain's CDR3 is CASSLGPGVSDTQYF. CDR3 DNA sequence: TGTGCCAGCAGCTTAGGGCCTGGGGTAAGCGATACGCAGTATTTT.

This chain uses TRBV30 with TRBJ2-5; maybe TRBD2 (6 bases). The CDR3 contains 13 residues. V was trimmed by 6 bases and J by 1 base, leaving 12 bases between them. In germline, CDR1 is GTSNPN, CDR2 SVGIG (reference sequence). CDR3: CACGGLSQETQYF. For the CDR3, the DNA is TGTGCCTGTGGAGGGCTGTCCCAAGAGACCCAGTACTTC. Based on the CDR3 plus reference TRBV30 and TRBJ2-5, the full variable domain is SQTIHQWPATLVQPVGSPLSLECTVEGTSNPNLYWYRQAAGRGLQLLFYSVGIGQISSEVPQNLSASRPQDRQFILSSKKLLLSDSGFYLCACGGLSQETQYFGPGTRLLVL.

The V and J genes are TRBV6-5 and TRBJ2-7, with TRBD1 matching over 7 bases. Trimming took 4 bases from V and 2 from J; bases not matched to a gene: 8. This CDR3 is built from 15 residues. The V gene's germline CDR1 is MNHEY and CDR2 SVGAGI. Here the CDR3 DNA reads TGTGCCAGCAGTTCCAAGGACAGGTTTCCCTACGAGCAGTACTTC. Protein product: CASSSKDRFPYEQYF.

The DNA of the CDR3 is TGTGCCTGGAGTGTACGACGGGGCTACGAGCAGTACTTC. This gives the protein CAWSVRRGYEQYF. This chain uses TRBV30 with TRBJ2-7, with a possible D match to TRBD2 (5 bases). V lost 0 bases to trimming and J lost 3 bases, with 9 bases between them. Germline CDR1 GTSNPN, CDR2 SVGIG (reference sequence). The CDR3 contains 13 residues.

J is TRBJ2-5 and V is TRBV27; either TRBD1 or TRBD2 may supply D (7 bases each). CDR3 length: 15 amino acids. Trimming pared 3 bases from V and 4 bases from J, leaving 15 bases between. From germline, CDR1 is MNHEY and CDR2 SMNVEV (reference sequence). As DNA, the CDR3 is TGTGCCAGCAGTTTCACAGGGGAGGGTGGAGAGACCCAGTACTTC. Its translation is CASSFTGEGGETQYF.

The chain carries TRBV6-1 and TRBJ1-1, with 10 bases matching TRBD1. The V segment lost 5 bases and the J segment 3 bases; nucleotides outside the gene matches: 3. Germline V gene data show CDR1 as MNHNS and CDR2 as SASEGT. The CDR3 has 14 amino acids. The CDR3: CASSTGQGYTEAFF. Here the CDR3 DNA reads TGTGCCAGCAGTACGGGACAGGGGTACACTGAAGCTTTCTTT.

This clonotype was observed at least ten times. The rearrangement links TRBV7-9 to TRBJ2-1; D unclear. The CDR3 sequence is 12 residues long. Germline CDR1 and CDR2: SEHNR and FQNEAQ (reference sequence). V lost 1 base and J 7 bases, leaving 5 bases between the germline ends. CDR3 protein: CASSLERNEQFF. In DNA, the CDR3 is TGTGCCAGCAGCTTAGAGAGGAATGAGCAGTTCTTC.

This rearrangement joins TRBV7-8 to TRBJ1-5, with 8 bases that match TRBD1. CDR1 and CDR2 (germline): SGHVS, FQNEAQ. The CDR3 covers 16 residues. The J segment lost 1 base and the V segment lost 1 base, leaving 3 bases of the junction unmatched. CDR3 region: CASSLGAGGSNQPQHF. The CDR3 DNA reads TGTGCCAGCAGCTTAGGAGCAGGGGGCAGCAATCAGCCCCAGCATTTT.

V usage is TRBV5-1 and J usage is TRBJ2-1, with D maybe TRBD2 (9 bases). The V gene's germline CDR1 is SGHRS and CDR2 YFSETQ. V was trimmed by 0 bases and J by 12 bases, leaving 19 bases between them. The CDR3 loop spans 15 amino acids. CDR3 region: CASSLVGLADRGQFF. As DNA, the CDR3 is TGCGCCAGCAGCTTGGTGGGACTAGCTGACAGGGGGCAGTTCTTC. Variable domain in full (rest from reference TRBV5-1 and TRBJ2-1): KAGVTQTPRYLIKTRGQQVTLSCSPISGHRSVSWYQQTPGQGLQFLFEYFSETQRNKGNFPGRFSGRQFSNSRSEMNVSTLELGDSALYLCASSLVGLADRGQFFGPGTRLTVL.

CDR3 DNA: TGTGCCAGTCGGACTAGCGGGGGATACAATGAGCAGTTCTTC. Translating gives CASRTSGGYNEQFF. J is TRBJ2-1 and V is TRBV27; 13 positions agree with TRBD2. This CDR3 region has 14 residues. Trimming removed 9 bases from V and 4 bases from J; junction bases left unmatched: 3. Looked up from germline, CDR1 is MNHEY and CDR2 is SMNVEV (reference sequence).

The rearrangement links TRBV9 to TRBJ2-1; TRBD2 matches 8 bases. Trimming removed 0 bases from V and 0 bases from J; junction bases left unmatched: 2. The CDR3 totals 16 residues. CDR1 is SGDLS, CDR2 YYNGEE, per germline. CDR3 amino acids: CASSVDSGSSYNEQFF. The CDR3, as DNA: TGTGCCAGCAGCGTAGACAGCGGGAGCTCCTACAATGAGCAGTTCTTC.

This rearrangement joins TRBV29-1 to TRBJ2-2; no reliable D call. Germline-derived CDR1 and CDR2 are SQVTM and ANQGSEA. The CDR3 is 13 residues long. Trimming pared 7 bases from V and 5 bases from J, leaving 14 bases between. In nucleotides, the CDR3 is TGCAGCGCCGTAATGTGGCGAACCGGGGAGCTGTTTTTT. Its protein is CSAVMWRTGELFF.

V is TRBV2 and J is TRBJ2-6; weak D call: TRBD1 (6 bases). The CDR3 contains 15 residues. CDR1 and CDR2 from the germline V gene are SNHLY and FYNNEI. Trimming shortened V by 6 bases and J by 0 bases, and 9 bases separated the two germline ends. CDR3 nucleotides: TGTGCCAGCAGCCACAGGGACTCTGGGGCCAACGTCCTGACTTTC. Its protein is CASSHRDSGANVLTF.

V usage is TRBV6-1 and J usage is TRBJ1-2, with unresolved D. Germline assignment: CDR1 MNHNS and CDR2 SASEGT. This CDR3 is built from 14 residues. V lost 7 bases and J 4 bases, leaving 16 bases between the germline ends. The CDR3 loop reads CASTSSEVAYGYTF. The CDR3 DNA reads as TGTGCCAGCACCTCTTCAGAGGTTGCCTATGGCTACACCTTC.

V gene TRBV13 combines with J gene TRBJ1-1; 10 bases line up with TRBD1. CDR1 and CDR2 (germline): PRHDT, FYEKMQ (reference sequence). J was trimmed by 7 bases and V by 4 bases; bases with no gene match: 6. The CDR3 sequence is 14 residues long. CDR3 residues: CASSSSDRGLEAFF. The DNA for the CDR3 is TGTGCCAGCAGCTCCTCCGACAGGGGGCTTGAAGCTTTCTTT. The variable domain in full, with the rest retrieved from reference TRBV13 and TRBJ1-1, is AAGVIQSPRHLIKEKRETATLKCYPIPRHDTVYWYQQGPGQDPQFLISFYEKMQSDKGSIPDRFSAQQFSDYHSELNMSSLELGDSALYFCASSSSDRGLEAFFGQGTRLTVV.

This clonotype was seen only a few times. This chain joins TRBV4-1 and TRBJ2-5; 10 bases are shared with TRBD2. The ends lost 4 bases at V and 4 bases at J; junction bases unmatched: 9. The CDR3 extends over 16 amino acids. Germline V lookup: CDR1 MGHRA, CDR2 YSYEKL. The CDR3 DNA is TGCGCCAGCAGCCCCTCCCCCGAGCGGGGGGGAGAGACCCAGTACTTC. The encoded protein is CASSPSPERGGETQYF.

The chain couples TRBV12-3 or TRBV12-4 to TRBJ1-5; tentatively, D is TRBD1 (5 bases). CDR3 length: 13 amino acids. Trimming removed 6 bases from V and 4 bases from J, with 10 bases in between. CDR3 in DNA: TGTGCCAGCAGAAAAGACAGAAATCAGCCCCAGCATTTT. It codes for CASRKDRNQPQHF.

The chain joins TRBV4-1 to TRBJ1-2; maybe TRBD1 (6 bases). The CDR3 is 13 residues long. V was clipped by 4 bases and J by 6 bases, with 12 bases between them. The germline gives CDR1 MGHRA, CDR2 YSYEKL. The CDR3: CASSPRGGNGYTF. The CDR3 coding sequence is TGCGCCAGCAGCCCCCGAGGGGGAAATGGCTACACCTTC.

The V gene is TRBV20-1, the J gene TRBJ2-5; D is ambiguous. Germline assignment: CDR1 DFQATT and CDR2 SNEGSKA (reference sequence). V shed 0 bases and J shed 4 bases, with 15 bases lying between them. The CDR3 is 15 residues long. CDR3 amino acids: CSARDPFGEGETQYF. CDR3 in DNA: TGCAGTGCTAGAGATCCCTTCGGCGAAGGAGAGACCCAGTACTTC.

The chain joins TRBV19 to TRBJ1-1; D gene ambiguous. The CDR3 consists of 13 residues. CDR1 and CDR2 from the germline V gene are LNHDA and SQIVND (reference sequence). Trimming shortened V by 2 bases and J by 4 bases, and 8 bases separated the two germline ends. The CDR3 reads CASSILSGTEAFF. The CDR3 bases are TGTGCCAGTAGTATATTGTCGGGCACTGAAGCTTTCTTT.

V and J are TRBV9 and TRBJ2-7; D not certain. The CDR3 consists of 12 residues. Germline V CDR1 and CDR2: SGDLS, YYNGEE. Trimming left V 3 bases short and J 6 bases short, with 10 bases between. DNA for the CDR3: TGTGCCAGCAGCGGACACGGACCCGAGCAGTACTTC. Amino acid sequence: CASSGHGPEQYF.

The gene calls are TRBV6-2 or TRBV6-3 and TRBJ2-5, with D possibly TRBD1 on 7 matching bases. Germline V gives CDR1 MNHEY, CDR2 SVGEGT. Trimming left V 2 bases short and J 5 bases short, with 18 bases between. The CDR3 is made up of 16 amino acids. CDR3 region: CASSYGQGGLRETQYF. Written as DNA, the CDR3 is TGTGCCAGCAGTTACGGTCAGGGGGGTTTGCGGGAGACCCAGTACTTC.

This clonotype occurred once. The rearrangement uses TRBV19 and TRBJ1-5; D gene ambiguous. CDR1 and CDR2 (germline): LNHDA, SQIVND (reference sequence). Between the trimmed V and J ends, which lost 2 bases and 4 bases, there was a span of 15 bases. The CDR3 sequence is 16 residues long. The CDR3 DNA follows: TGTGCCAGTAGTATATCCCGTGGCCTTTCGAATCAGCCCCAGCATTTT. Its translation: CASSISRGLSNQPQHF. Combining the CDR3 with reference TRBV19 and TRBJ1-5 gives the whole variable domain DGGITQSPKYLFRKEGQNVTLSCEQNLNHDAMYWYRQDPGQGLRLIYYSQIVNDFQKGDIAEGYSVSREKKESFPLTVTSAQKNPTAFYLCASSISRGLSNQPQHFGDGTRLSIL.

The rearrangement links TRBV7-9 to TRBJ1-3; no clear D. This CDR3 contains 16 residues. Trimming pared 5 bases from V and 0 bases from J, leaving 14 bases between. Germline CDR1 is SEHNR and CDR2 is FQNEAQ (reference sequence). The DNA for the CDR3 is TGTGCCAGCAGCCTCAGCTTATCCAGCTCTGGAAACACCATATATTTT. Translation gives CASSLSLSSSGNTIYF.